This T cell receptor beta chain came from a study of response to subunit inactivated influenza vaccine. Study outcomes and limitations: The authors proposed limited new T cell recruitment per seasonal influenza vaccination.

TCRdb analysed the RT-PCR reads with MiXCR anew, one entry per CDR3 protein. The sample lists some 640,000 distinct CDR3 sequences; approximately 13% were seen once. As for this clonotype: Its antigen is as yet unknown.

The sequences come from PBMCs from blood, collected roughly 15 days before vaccination. The source of this sequence is a man between 50 and 59 years old who received an inactivated influenza vaccine.

CDR3 sequence reads: CASSYSGGSGELFF. In DNA form, the CDR3 reads TGTGCCAGCAGCTATAGCGGGGGGTCCGGGGAGCTGTTTTTT. The gene calls are TRBV7-2 and TRBJ2-2; 10 nucleotides align to TRBD2. Losses at the gene ends were 4 bases for V and 6 bases for J; bases not matched to a gene: 2. CDR3 size: 14 residues. Germline V gives CDR1 SGHTA, CDR2 FQGNSA.